Below, 31 T cell receptor beta chains from the same sample are listed, as sequenced in a study of blood T cell repertoires in COVID-19. This table comes from immunoSEQ multiplex PCR, and its TCRdb copy is limited to in-frame clones, with some not included. The sample holds about 280,000 clones, around four fifths seen once. Sequenced input: peripheral blood. These TCRs come from a woman in her forties or fifties who had recovered from COVID-19.

DNA of the CDR3: TGTGCCAGCAGTTTTGGCGAACAGGGCTACGAGCAGTACTTC. It is translated as CASSFGEQGYEQYF. The V and J genes are TRBV27 and TRBJ2-7; weak D call: TRBD1 (6 bases). Germline V CDR1 and CDR2: MNHEY, SMNVEV (reference sequence). The CDR3 extends over 14 amino acids. Trimming cost V 3 bases and J 3 bases, with 12 bases left between them.

The V call is TRBV21-1, the J call TRBJ2-1; TRBD2, as called in the table, went unchecked against the DNA. TRBV21-1 is an annotated pseudogene. CDR3 length: 18 residues. The CDR3 reads CASPIRTSGRFPDNEQFF. The DNA of the CDR3 is TGTGCCAGCCCGATTAGGACTAGCGGGAGGTTCCCCGACAATGAGCAGTTCTTC.

The rearrangement uses TRBV27 and TRBJ2-3; 14 nucleotides agree with TRBD2. The V gene end was trimmed by 4 bases and the J gene end by 6 bases; junction bases not matched to a gene: 6. The CDR3 runs 16 residues. Germline values: CDR1 MNHEY, CDR2 SMNVEV (reference sequence). Here the CDR3 reads CASSSRLAGGRDTQYF. Here the CDR3 DNA reads TGTGCCAGCAGTTCCCGACTAGCGGGGGGGCGGGATACGCAGTATTTT.

The chain couples TRBV9 to TRBJ2-2, with 9 positions matching TRBD2. In germline, CDR1 is SGDLS, CDR2 YYNGEE. Losses at the gene ends were 0 bases for V and 7 bases for J; bases not matched to a gene: 10. CDR3 length: 17 residues. CDR3 sequence (DNA): TGTGCCAGCAGCGTAGGGGCGGGAGGGCCTCTCAACGGGGAGCTGTTTTTT. Translating gives CASSVGAGGPLNGELFF. The full variable domain, completed using reference TRBV9 and TRBJ2-2, is DSGVTQTPKHLITATGQRVTLRCSPRSGDLSVYWYQQSLDQGLQFLIQYYNGEERAKGNILERFSAQQFPDLHSELNLSSLELGDSALYFCASSVGAGGPLNGELFFGEGSRLTVL.

V gene TRBV7-2 combines with J gene TRBJ2-7; 7 nucleotides agree with TRBD2. CDR3 length equals 14 residues. The germline gives CDR1 SGHTA, CDR2 FQGNSA. The trim removed 1 base at V and 3 bases at J, leaving 3 bases unmatched. CDR3 coding DNA: TGTGCCAGCAGCTTAGTTTGGACTAGCTACGAGCAGTACTTC. It codes for CASSLVWTSYEQYF.

The J gene is TRBJ2-5, the V gene TRBV10-3; D might be TRBD1 (6 bases). CDR3 size: 14 residues. Germline V lookup: CDR1 ENHRY, CDR2 SYGVKD. V was cut by 3 bases and J by 2 bases, with 10 bases left in between. CDR3 protein: CAISEEGGQETQYF. The CDR3 DNA reads as TGTGCCATCAGTGAAGAAGGGGGTCAAGAGACCCAGTACTTC.

The chain joins TRBV5-4 to TRBJ1-1; 10 bases align to TRBD1. This CDR3 comprises 15 residues. Germline V gives CDR1 SGHNT, CDR2 YYREEE (reference sequence). V lost 4 bases, J lost 1 base, and 4 bases stayed unmatched. In DNA form, the CDR3 reads TGTGCCAGCAGCCGGGACAGGGGTGCGAACACTGAAGCTTTCTTT. Its translation is CASSRDRGANTEAFF.

The CDR3 nucleotides are TGTGCCAGCAACCCCCCGGGACTAGCGGGAAAGAGTGATACGCAGTATTTT. Protein sequence: CASNPPGLAGKSDTQYF. The genes are TRBV28 and TRBJ2-3; TRBD2 agrees at 13 bases. This CDR3 is 17 amino acids long. With V trimmed by 7 bases and J by 6 bases, 13 bases remained unmatched. CDR1 MDHEN and CDR2 SYDVKM come from the germline V gene. The full variable domain, completed using reference TRBV28 and TRBJ2-3, is DVKVTQSSRYLVKRTGEKVFLECVQDMDHENMFWYRQDPGLGLRLIYFSYDVKMKEKGDIPEGYSVSREKKERFSLILESASTNQTSMYLCASNPPGLAGKSDTQYFGPGTRLTVL.

The gene calls are TRBV21-1 and TRBJ2-3; the table calls TRBD1, which could not be checked here. TRBV21-1 is tagged as a pseudogene. The CDR3 contains 14 residues. CDR3: CAGRTGATTDTQYF. Here the CDR3 DNA reads TGTGCCGGAAGGACAGGGGCGACCACAGATACGCAGTATTTT.

There are a few counts of this clone. The V gene is TRBV18, the J gene TRBJ1-1; D uncertain. Trimming stripped 0 bases from V and 3 bases from J, with 8 bases between. This CDR3 contains 14 residues. CDR1 is KGHSH and CDR2 is LQKENI in the germline V gene. The CDR3 loop is CASSPPSLDTEAFF. In DNA form, the CDR3 reads TGTGCCAGCTCACCACCGAGTCTGGACACTGAAGCTTTCTTT.

The chain joins TRBV12-3 or TRBV12-4 to TRBJ2-1, with D unresolved. The CDR3 loop spans 11 amino acids. V lost 6 bases and J 14 bases, leaving 14 bases between the germline ends. This CDR3 reads CASSRLSSKFF. The CDR3 nucleotides read TGTGCCAGCAGCCGACTGTCGAGTAAGTTCTTC.

The V and J genes are TRBV7-9 and TRBJ1-3, with D unclear. This CDR3 has 14 amino acids. V lost 0 bases and J 2 bases, leaving 5 bases between the germline ends. CDR1 is SEHNR, CDR2 FQNEAQ, per germline (reference sequence). The DNA for the CDR3 is TGTGCCAGCAGCTTAGCGGAGGCTGGAAACACCATATATTTT. Its protein is CASSLAEAGNTIYF.

The V gene is TRBV5-5, the J gene TRBJ1-2, with a possible D match to TRBD1 (5 bases). V shed 2 bases and J shed 3 bases, with 11 bases lying between them. This CDR3 comprises 14 residues. CDR1 is SGHKS, CDR2 YYEKEE, per germline (reference sequence). The CDR3 bases are TGTGCCAGCAGCTTACCGGGACTCGACTATGGCTACACCTTC. Amino acids: CASSLPGLDYGYTF.

The chain employs TRBV7-9 and TRBJ2-3; tentative D call: TRBD1 (6 bases). From germline, CDR1 is SEHNR and CDR2 FQNEAQ (reference sequence). Between the trimmed V and J ends, which lost 5 bases and 2 bases, there was a span of 11 bases. The CDR3 runs 14 residues. The chain's CDR3 is CASSQGLYTDTQYF. The CDR3 DNA is TGTGCCAGCAGCCAGGGGCTCTACACAGATACGCAGTATTTT.

V is TRBV7-2 and J is TRBJ1-1; the D gene is possibly TRBD1 (5 bases). The CDR3 extends over 14 amino acids. V lost 0 bases to trimming and J lost 4 bases, with 9 bases between them. CDR1 is SGHTA, CDR2 FQGNSA, per germline. The CDR3 region is CASSLATGGTEAFF. DNA for the CDR3: TGTGCCAGCAGCTTAGCAACGGGGGGCACTGAAGCTTTCTTT.

The chain combines TRBV7-2 with TRBJ2-7; D not resolved. Germline CDR1 is SGHTA and CDR2 is FQGNSA. This CDR3 comprises 12 residues. V lost 5 bases and J lost 4, with 9 bases in between. Here the CDR3 DNA reads TGTGCCAGCAGCCTATTCGGGTACGAGCAGTACTTC. Its translation: CASSLFGYEQYF.

The V call is TRBV24-1, the J call TRBJ1-5; D may be TRBD1 (5 bases). The V gene's germline CDR1 is KGHDR and CDR2 SFDVKD. The CDR3 is 14 amino acids. V dropped 0 bases and J dropped 7 bases, with 9 bases sitting between them. The CDR3 sequence is CATSDLRGSQPQHF. The DNA for the CDR3 is TGTGCCACCAGTGATTTGAGGGGTAGCCAGCCCCAGCATTTT.

This clone appeared a few times. The V call is TRBV4-1, the J call TRBJ1-4; D gene ambiguous. The CDR3 length is 15 residues. With 4 bases removed from V and 8 bases from J, the gap between germline ends came to 17 bases. Germline V lookup: CDR1 MGHRA, CDR2 YSYEKL. In DNA, the CDR3 is TGCGCCAGCAGCCCCAACCACCCGGGTTCCGAAAAACTGTTTTTT. This sequence encodes CASSPNHPGSEKLFF.

This chain uses TRBV5-1 with TRBJ1-2; TRBD1 matches 9 bases. The CDR3 has 16 amino acids. Per germline, CDR1 SGHRS and CDR2 YFSETQ. V gave up 3 bases and J gave up 2 bases; unmatched junction bases: 8. Here the CDR3 DNA reads TGCGCCAGCAGCTCCCCTGGACAGGGGAACAACTATGGCTACACCTTC. Its protein is CASSSPGQGNNYGYTF.

This chain joins TRBV27 and TRBJ2-1; D is ambiguous. V lost 4 bases and J lost 0, with 13 bases in between. Germline-derived CDR1 and CDR2 are MNHEY and SMNVEV (reference sequence). This CDR3 region has 16 residues. The CDR3 DNA reads TGTGCCAGCAGTTCCCCGAACAGCTTCTCCTACAATGAGCAGTTCTTC. Protein: CASSSPNSFSYNEQFF.

The chain has TRBV27 and TRBJ2-7; D perhaps matches TRBD1 (5 bases). Germline loops: CDR1 MNHEY, CDR2 SMNVEV (reference sequence). This CDR3 spans 14 amino acids. V was cut by 2 bases and J by 2 bases, with 10 bases left in between. This CDR3 reads CASSLRQSAYEQYF. The CDR3 DNA reads as TGTGCCAGCAGTTTAAGACAGAGTGCCTACGAGCAGTACTTC.

CDR3 sequence reads: CASSQDQGFPLGYGYTF. The CDR3 DNA sequence: TGTGCCAGCAGCCAAGATCAGGGTTTCCCTCTAGGCTATGGCTACACCTTC. The chain combines TRBV3-1 (or the pseudogene TRBV3-2) with TRBJ1-2; perhaps TRBD1 as D (5 bases). CDR3 length: 17 residues. V was trimmed by 0 bases and J by 4 bases, leaving 18 bases between them. The V gene's germline CDR1 is LGHDT and CDR2 YNNKEL (reference sequence).

The CDR3 coding sequence is TGCGCCAGCAGTCAAATATCACAGGGAGACTACGAGCAGTACTTC. Residues: CASSQISQGDYEQYF. This chain connects TRBV23-1 to TRBJ2-7, with D perhaps matching TRBD1 (6 bases). TRBV23-1 carries the ORF label, with uncertain function. V lost 2 bases and J 3 bases, leaving 14 bases between the germline ends. The CDR3 spans 15 residues.

This chain links TRBV5-6 with TRBJ1-1; D call uncertain. V was cut by 3 bases and J by 1 base, with 7 bases left in between. The CDR3 extends over 13 amino acids. Germline V CDR1 and CDR2: SGHDT, YYEEEE. The CDR3 loop is CASSSGSNTEAFF. In DNA form, the CDR3 reads TGTGCCAGCAGCTCCGGGTCGAACACTGAAGCTTTCTTT.

The chain has TRBV29-1 and TRBJ2-7, with a weak D call TRBD2 (5 bases). Germline V gene lookup returns CDR1 SQVTM and CDR2 ANQGSEA. The CDR3 length is 11 residues. The V gene lost 4 bases and the J gene lost 7 bases, with 11 bases spanning the gap. The CDR3 DNA reads TGCAGCGTTGGGGAGCGCAGAGAGCAGTACTTC. Translated: CSVGERREQYF.

The rearrangement joins TRBV4-1 to TRBJ2-2, with D possibly being TRBD2 (5 bases). This CDR3 has 14 residues. Trimming removed 3 bases at V and 4 bases at J, with 9 bases between. Germline CDR1 MGHRA, CDR2 YSYEKL. CDR3 sequence reads: CASSQDSSTGELFF. Here the CDR3 DNA reads TGCGCCAGCAGCCAGGACTCTTCCACCGGGGAGCTGTTTTTT.

This chain links TRBV6-4 with TRBJ2-3; TRBD2 matches at 14 bases. Germline CDR1 is MRHNA and CDR2 is SNTAGT. Unmatched junction bases numbered 3, after V lost 0 bases and J lost 4 bases. This CDR3 comprises 17 residues. The CDR3 region is CASSDSPTSGRADTQYF. CDR3 nucleotide sequence: TGTGCCAGCAGTGACTCTCCGACTAGCGGGAGGGCAGATACGCAGTATTTT.

V gene TRBV7-2 combines with J gene TRBJ1-1, with D perhaps matching TRBD1 (6 bases). The CDR3 runs 13 residues. The V and J ends lost 5 bases and 5 bases respectively, with 12 bases between them. In germline, CDR1 is SGHTA, CDR2 FQGNSA. CDR3 DNA sequence: TGTGCCAGCAGCACAGGGCGTCGGACTGAAGCTTTCTTT. This translates into CASSTGRRTEAFF.

This clone was seen only once. The genes are TRBV19 and TRBJ1-6; unclear D gene. This CDR3 is 15 amino acids long. Germline loops: CDR1 LNHDA, CDR2 SQIVND (reference sequence). V was cut by 6 bases and J by 1 base, with 10 bases left in between. CDR3 loop: CASSPGFSYNSPLHF. The CDR3 bases are TGTGCCAGTAGCCCAGGCTTTTCCTATAATTCACCCCTCCACTTT.

This clone was observed a few times. The V call is TRBV5-4, the J call TRBJ2-1; D is ambiguous. The CDR3 sequence is 15 residues long. Germline lookup yields CDR1 SGHNT and CDR2 YYREEE (reference sequence). V was trimmed by 0 bases and J by 5 bases, leaving 12 bases between them. For the CDR3, the DNA is TGTGCCAGCAGCTTGGTAGCAAGCCTAAACAATGAGCAGTTCTTC. Translating it yields CASSLVASLNNEQFF.

This clone was counted between two and nine times. J is TRBJ1-3 and V is TRBV5-4; possibly TRBD1 for D (6 bases). The CDR3 runs 17 residues. V lost 0 bases, J lost 0 bases, and 13 bases lay in between. Germline CDR1 reads SGHNT; CDR2 reads YYREEE (reference sequence). The CDR3 region is CASSLVGALGSGNTIYF. The CDR3 bases are TGTGCCAGCAGCTTGGTGGGGGCTTTAGGCTCTGGAAACACCATATATTTT.